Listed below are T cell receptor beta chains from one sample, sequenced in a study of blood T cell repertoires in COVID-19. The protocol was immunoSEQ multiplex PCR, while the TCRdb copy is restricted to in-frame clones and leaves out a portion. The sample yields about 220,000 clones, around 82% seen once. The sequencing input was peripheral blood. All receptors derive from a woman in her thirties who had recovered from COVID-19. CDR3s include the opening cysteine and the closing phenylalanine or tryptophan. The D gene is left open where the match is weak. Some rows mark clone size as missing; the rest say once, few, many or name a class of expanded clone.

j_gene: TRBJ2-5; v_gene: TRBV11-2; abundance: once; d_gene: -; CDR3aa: CASSLLGGSQETQYF; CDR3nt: TGTGCCAGCAGCTTGCTTGGGGGGTCCCAAGAGACCCAGTACTTC
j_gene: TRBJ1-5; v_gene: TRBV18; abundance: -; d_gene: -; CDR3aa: CASSRDSLLNQPQHF; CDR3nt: TGTGCCAGCTCTCGCGACAGCCTACTCAATCAGCCCCAGCATTTT
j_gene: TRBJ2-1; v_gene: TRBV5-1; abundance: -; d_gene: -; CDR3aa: CASSLRGGASINEQFF; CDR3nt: TGCGCCAGCAGCTTAAGAGGGGGGGCCTCCATCAATGAGCAGTTCTTC
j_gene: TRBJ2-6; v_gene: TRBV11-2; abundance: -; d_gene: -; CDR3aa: CASSSGTPGANVLTF; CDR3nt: TGTGCCAGCAGCTCAGGCACTCCTGGGGCCAACGTCCTGACTTTC
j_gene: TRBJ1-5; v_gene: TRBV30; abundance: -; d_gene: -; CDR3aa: CAWSGGGGKQPQHF; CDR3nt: TGTGCCTGGAGTGGTGGGGGAGGGAAACAGCCCCAGCATTTT
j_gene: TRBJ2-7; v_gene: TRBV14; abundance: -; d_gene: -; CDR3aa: CASSTIGGAEQYF; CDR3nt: TGTGCCAGCAGCACTATAGGAGGGGCCGAGCAGTACTTC
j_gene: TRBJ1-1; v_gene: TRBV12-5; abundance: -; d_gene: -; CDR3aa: CASGSGGSGTEAFF; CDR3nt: TGTGCTAGTGGCTCGGGGGGGTCCGGGACTGAAGCTTTCTTT
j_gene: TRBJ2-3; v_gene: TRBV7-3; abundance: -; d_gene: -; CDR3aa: CASSLTNRGNTQYF; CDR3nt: TGTGCCAGCAGCTTAACGAATCGGGGGAATACGCAGTATTTT
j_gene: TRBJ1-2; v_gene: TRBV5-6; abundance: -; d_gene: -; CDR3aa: CASSLAGLDSPPEGYTF; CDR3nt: TGTGCCAGCAGCTTGGCCGGTCTGGACAGTCCTCCGGAAGGCTACACCTTC
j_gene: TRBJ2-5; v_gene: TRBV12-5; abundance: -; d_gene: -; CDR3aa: CASGLGPETQYF; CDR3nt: TGTGCTAGTGGTTTGGGGCCAGAGACCCAGTACTTC
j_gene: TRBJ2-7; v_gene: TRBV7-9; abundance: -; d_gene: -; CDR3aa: CASSGAGSYEQYF; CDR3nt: TGTGCCAGCAGCGGAGCGGGCTCCTACGAGCAGTACTTC
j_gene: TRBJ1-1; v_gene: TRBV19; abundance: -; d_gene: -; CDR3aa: CASSIPRRETEAFF; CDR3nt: TGTGCCAGTAGTATCCCCCGGAGGGAAACTGAAGCTTTCTTT
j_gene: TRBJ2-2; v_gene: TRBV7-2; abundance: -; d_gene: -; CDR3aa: CASSSHAGTGELFF; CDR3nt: TGTGCCAGCAGCTCTCACGCGGGAACCGGGGAGCTGTTTTTT
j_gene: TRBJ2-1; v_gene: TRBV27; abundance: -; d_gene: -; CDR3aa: CASSFSGNEQFF; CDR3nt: TGTGCCAGCAGTTTCTCGGGCAATGAGCAGTTCTTC
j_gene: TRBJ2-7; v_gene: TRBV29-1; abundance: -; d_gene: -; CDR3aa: CSVGQTYEQYF; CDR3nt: TGCAGCGTTGGGCAGACCTACGAGCAGTACTTC
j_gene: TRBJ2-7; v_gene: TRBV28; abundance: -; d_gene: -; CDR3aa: CASLPAVGGEQYF; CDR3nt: TGTGCCAGCTTACCGGCCGTGGGGGGCGAGCAGTACTTC
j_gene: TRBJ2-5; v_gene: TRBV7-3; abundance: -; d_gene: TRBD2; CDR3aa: CASSIRAGGQETQYF; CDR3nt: TGTGCCAGCAGCATACGTGCGGGAGGCCAAGAGACCCAGTACTTC